A single T cell receptor beta chain is shown here with its context. A J-beta primer mix and a sample-barcoded 5' primer were used in a second PCR of about 7 to 12 cycles. One entry per CDR3 protein, called by TCRdb with MiXCR from the 5' RACE reads. The sample shows 700,000 to 850,000 distinct CDR3 sequences, 36% of them seen only once. Drawing of peripheral blood yielded 7.5 to 10 milliliters from each donor. These data are taken from a study of blood T cells in healthy people across ages. The sample taken for sequencing was blood. The sequence came from a man aged 18-30 years in good health.

The CDR3, as DNA: TGCGCCAGCAGCTTGGTATGGGGGCTCGGAGGATACAATGAGCAGTTCTTC. Residues: CASSLVWGLGGYNEQFF. The chain links TRBV5-1 to TRBJ2-1, with D possibly TRBD1 on 6 matching bases. V was cut by 0 bases and J by 4 bases, with 17 bases left in between. The length of the CDR3 is 17 residues. Per germline, CDR1 SGHRS and CDR2 YFSETQ.